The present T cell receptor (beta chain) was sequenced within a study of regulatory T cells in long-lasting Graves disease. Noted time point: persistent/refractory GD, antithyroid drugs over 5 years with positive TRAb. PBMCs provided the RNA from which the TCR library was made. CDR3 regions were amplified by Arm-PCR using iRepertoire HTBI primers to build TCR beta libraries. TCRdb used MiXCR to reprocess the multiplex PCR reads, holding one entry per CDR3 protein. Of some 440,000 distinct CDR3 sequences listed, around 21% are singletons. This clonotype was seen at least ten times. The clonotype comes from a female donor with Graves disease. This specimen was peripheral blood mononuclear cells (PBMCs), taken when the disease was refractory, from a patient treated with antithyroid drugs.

This CDR3 reads CASSDTSDQETQYF. In nucleotides, the CDR3 is TGTGCCAGCAGCGATACTAGCGACCAAGAGACCCAGTACTTC. This chain connects TRBV9 to TRBJ2-5; 7 nucleotides agree with TRBD2. Germline trimming cut 3 bases from V and 0 bases from J; bases unmatched to any gene: 2. The CDR3 length is 14 residues. Germline CDR1 reads SGDLS; CDR2 reads YYNGEE. Full variable domain (remainder filled in from reference TRBV9 and TRBJ2-5): DSGVTQTPKHLITATGQRVTLRCSPRSGDLSVYWYQQSLDQGLQFLIQYYNGEERAKGNILERFSAQQFPDLHSELNLSSLELGDSALYFCASSDTSDQETQYFGPGTRLLVL.